Listed below are T cell receptor beta chains from one sample, sequenced in a study of control samples from healthy donors and cancer patients. Here immunoSEQ multiplex PCR was the method, and the copy in TCRdb shows in-frame clones only, minus some. The data contain roughly 130,000 clones, about 88% of them singletons. Source material: blood. All receptors derive from a man aged 50 to 59 in good health. Both conserved end residues are part of each CDR3. A D gene is named only where the DNA matches it firmly. Some rows mark clone size as missing; the rest say once, few, many or name a class of expanded clone.

v_call	j_call	clone_size	d_call	cdr3_nt	cdr3_aa
TRBV7-9	TRBJ2-3	.	TRBD1	TGTGCCAGCAGCTCGGACAGGGGGAAAAAGGATACGCAGTATTTT	CASSSDRGKKDTQYF
TRBV5-4	TRBJ2-5	.	.	TGTGCCAGCAGCTTGGTGGGACCCCAAGAGACCCAGTACTTC	CASSLVGPQETQYF
TRBV2	TRBJ1-2	.	.	TGTGCCAGCAGGGGAATTAAAGGGACCATGAGTAATGGCTACACCTTC	CASRGIKGTMSNGYTF
TRBV7-3	TRBJ2-5	once	TRBD2	TGTGCCAGCAGCTTAGGTCTCACTAGCGGGGGGTACCAAGAGACCCAGTACTTC	CASSLGLTSGGYQETQYF
TRBV5-4	TRBJ1-6	.	.	TGTGCCAGCAGCCACAGGACCTATAATTCACCCCTCCACTTT	CASSHRTYNSPLHF
TRBV11-2	TRBJ2-1	.	TRBD2	TGTGCCAGCAGCCCAGATGGGACTAGCCGGGATGAGCAGTTCTTC	CASSPDGTSRDEQFF
TRBV7-9	TRBJ1-2	once	TRBD1	TGTGCCAGCAGCCCGCAGGGGGCCTCGAACTATGGCTACACCTTC	CASSPQGASNYGYTF
TRBV6-6	TRBJ1-1	once	.	TGTGCCACCCGGCTTGGACGAACTGACACTGAAGCTTTCTTT	CATRLGRTDTEAFF
TRBV19	TRBJ1-6	.	.	TGTGCCAGTAGTATAGGCCGGGTTGCAAGTTCACCCCTCCACTTT	CASSIGRVASSPLHF
TRBV27	TRBJ1-6	.	TRBD1	TGTGCCAGCAGTTTAGAAGGACAGGATAATTCACCCCTCCACTTT	CASSLEGQDNSPLHF
TRBV19	TRBJ1-6	few	.	TGTGCCAGTAAGTTGGCAGATTCACCCCTCCACTTT	CASKLADSPLHF
TRBV7-3	TRBJ2-1	.	TRBD2	TGTGCCAGCAGCTTATCGGGGACTATCAAGGAGCAGTTCTTC	CASSLSGTIKEQFF
TRBV28	TRBJ2-6	.	.	TGTGCCAGCAAGGTCCCAGGGGCTGGGGCCAACGTCCTGACTTTC	CASKVPGAGANVLTF
TRBV9	TRBJ2-2	.	.	TGTGCCAGCAGTGAAATGGCCCGGAACACCGGGGAGCTGTTTTTT	CASSEMARNTGELFF
TRBV12-5	TRBJ2-5	.	TRBD1	TGTGCTAGTGGTCAGACAGGGGGCGAGGAGACCCAGTACTTC	CASGQTGGEETQYF
TRBV18	TRBJ2-7	.	.	TGTGCCAGCTCACCATACTTCTACGAGCAGTACTTC	CASSPYFYEQYF
TRBV6-4	TRBJ2-1	.	TRBD1	TGTGCCAGCAGTGATCAGGGACAGGGCTACAATGAGCAGTTCTTC	CASSDQGQGYNEQFF
TRBV28	TRBJ2-1	few	TRBD2	TGTGCCAGCAGTCCTAGCGGGGGGGTTATAAATGAGCAGTTCTTC	CASSPSGGVINEQFF
TRBV7-3	TRBJ1-6	.	.	TGTGCCAGCAGCCAGGGATCTTATTCACCCCTCCACTTT	CASSQGSYSPLHF
TRBV27	TRBJ1-6	once	.	TGTGCCAGCAGTTTTACTCGTAATTCACCCCTCCACTTT	CASSFTRNSPLHF
TRBV12-3/TRBV12-4	TRBJ1-5	few	.	TGTGCCAGCAGTCGTCCGGGTGATCAGCCCCAGCATTTT	CASSRPGDQPQHF
TRBV11-3	TRBJ2-5	.	.	TGTGCCAGCAGCTTAGCCAGGGGCCAAGAGACCCAGTACTTC	CASSLARGQETQYF
TRBV29-1	TRBJ1-1	.	TRBD1	TGCAGCGTTGAACCCAGGGGGTCGAACACTGAAGCTTTCTTT	CSVEPRGSNTEAFF
TRBV19	TRBJ2-2	.	.	TGTGCCAGTAGTCGTCGGAACACCGGGGAGCTGTTTTTT	CASSRRNTGELFF
TRBV27	TRBJ1-5	.	.	TGTGCCAGCAGTTTATGGGGACCTCAGCCCCAGCATTTT	CASSLWGPQPQHF
TRBV24-1	TRBJ1-5	.	.	TGTGCCACCAGTGATTTTGGACAGCCCAATCAGCCCCAGCATTTT	CATSDFGQPNQPQHF
TRBV28	TRBJ1-2	.	.	TGTGCCACCTCAAGGACGGACAGCTTTGATGGCTACACCTTC	CATSRTDSFDGYTF
TRBV24-1	TRBJ1-6	.	TRBD1	TGTGCCACCAGCAACAGGGGGGGGTGCAATTCACCCCTCCACTTT	CATSNRGGCNSPLHF
TRBV13	TRBJ1-6	.	.	TGTGCCAGCAGCTCCAGAGGAGGGTCACCCCTCCACTTT	CASSSRGGSPLHF
TRBV7-9	TRBJ1-2	.	.	TGTGCCAGCAGCGCGGGGGGGCGCAGCTATGGCTACACCTTC	CASSAGGRSYGYTF